The 20 T cell receptor beta chains reported below all come from one sample, sequenced in a study of shared T cell receptors in the human thymus. Assay: immunoSEQ multiplex PCR; the TCRdb copy retains only in-frame clones and omits some. Counted here are almost 550,000 clones, about 84% occurring once; the ten biggest clones make up around 0.013%. The same specimen was also included in a second study, on human thymus T cells.

The sequenced sample was thymocytes. The receptors here all came from a boy under three years old with a congenital heart defect.

The CDR3 is CASSPVTRDYRPQETQYF. The CDR3 DNA is TGTGCCAGCAGTCCCGTTACCCGGGACTATAGGCCCCAAGAGACCCAGTACTTC. V gene TRBV2 combines with J gene TRBJ2-5; 7 bases are a match to TRBD2. Looked up from germline, CDR1 is SNHLY and CDR2 is FYNNEI. CDR3 length: 18 amino acids. Trimming took 5 bases from V and 1 from J; bases not matched to a gene: 16.

The V call is TRBV11-3, the J call TRBJ2-1, with 10 bases lining up with TRBD1. The CDR3 extends over 17 amino acids. Losses at the gene ends were 3 bases for V and 0 bases for J; bases not matched to a gene: 5. Germline V lookup: CDR1 SGHNT, CDR2 YENEEA. CDR3 bases: TGTGCCAGCAGCTTTGGGGACAGGGGCCTCTCCTACAATGAGCAGTTCTTC. It yields the protein CASSFGDRGLSYNEQFF.

The J gene is TRBJ2-2, the V gene TRBV7-2, with TRBD2 identical over 9 bases. V gave up 0 bases and J gave up 5 bases; unmatched junction bases: 7. The CDR3 covers 17 residues. From germline, CDR1 is SGHTA and CDR2 FQGNSA. The CDR3 protein is CASSLARREGRTGELFF. The CDR3 nucleotides are TGTGCCAGCAGCTTAGCGCGGCGGGAGGGCCGAACCGGGGAGCTGTTTTTT.

The rearrangement links TRBV30 to TRBJ1-1; TRBD1 might be the D (5 bases). CDR3 size: 15 residues. V gave up 1 base and J gave up 5 bases, with 17 bases separating them. From germline, CDR1 is GTSNPN and CDR2 SVGIG (reference sequence). The CDR3 spells CAWSGNRGRSTEAFF. CDR3 DNA sequence: TGTGCCTGGAGTGGTAATAGGGGAAGGTCGACTGAAGCTTTCTTT.

This clone was seen a few times. The chain combines TRBV19 with TRBJ1-2; TRBD1 matches 8 bases. The CDR3 runs 14 residues. Looked up from germline, CDR1 is LNHDA and CDR2 is SQIVND (reference sequence). J was trimmed by 3 bases and V by 7 bases; bases with no gene match: 7. The CDR3 sequence is CASTRRDRHYGYTF. In nucleotides, the CDR3 is TGTGCCAGTACCCGAAGGGACAGGCACTATGGCTACACCTTC. Full variable domain (missing parts from reference TRBV19 and TRBJ1-2): DGGITQSPKYLFRKEGQNVTLSCEQNLNHDAMYWYRQDPGQGLRLIYYSQIVNDFQKGDIAEGYSVSREKKESFPLTVTSAQKNPTAFYLCASTRRDRHYGYTFGSGTRLTVV.

The chain uses TRBV29-1 and TRBJ2-1; maybe TRBD2 (5 bases). The length of the CDR3 is 18 residues. V lost 1 base to trimming and J lost 3 bases, with 22 bases between them. Per germline, CDR1 SQVTM and CDR2 ANQGSEA. The DNA of the CDR3 is TGCAGCGTTGAAGGGTGGTTTAGCCACGGGGAAAACTACAATGAGCAGTTCTTC. Translating gives CSVEGWFSHGENYNEQFF.

V and J are TRBV18 and TRBJ1-1; possibly TRBD1 for D (5 bases). CDR3 length: 16 residues. V shed 2 bases and J shed 6 bases, with 19 bases lying between them. CDR1 and CDR2 (germline): KGHSH, LQKENI. CDR3 sequence reads: CASSPIPARAKAEAFF. The CDR3 region has the DNA TGTGCCAGCTCACCAATCCCCGCCAGGGCCAAGGCTGAAGCTTTCTTT.

The rearrangement uses TRBV19 and TRBJ2-5; 8 bases fit TRBD2. The CDR3 is 13 amino acids. Germline CDR1 is LNHDA and CDR2 is SQIVND (reference sequence). Unmatched junction bases numbered 4, after V lost 9 bases and J lost 1 base. The CDR3 region is CASGGGLQETQYF. Here the CDR3 DNA reads TGTGCCAGCGGGGGGGGGCTCCAAGAGACCCAGTACTTC.

V is TRBV5-6 and J is TRBJ2-3, with 11 bases aligning to TRBD2. The length of the CDR3 is 16 residues. Looked up from germline, CDR1 is SGHDT and CDR2 is YYEEEE. Trimming removed 1 base from V and 4 bases from J; junction bases left unmatched: 5. CDR3 coding DNA: TGTGCCAGCAGCTTGCCTAGCGGGGGGAGTCCAGATACGCAGTATTTT. Protein product: CASSLPSGGSPDTQYF.

This clone turned up a few times. This chain uses TRBV28 with TRBJ2-5, with 9 bases fitting TRBD2. Judging by the DNA end, TRBJ2-7 fits better; the J call may be wrong. The CDR3 has 15 residues. CDR1 MDHEN and CDR2 SYDVKM come from the germline V gene. CDR3 DNA: TGTGCCAGCAGTTTCTCGGCGGGAGGGGGTGACGAGCAGTACTTC. It translates to CASSFSAGGGDEQYF.

The chain uses TRBV5-8 and TRBJ2-5; D is possibly TRBD2 (5 bases). The tail of the sequence fits TRBJ2-7 better, so the J call may be wrong. Germline CDR1 and CDR2: SGHTS and YDEGEE. The CDR3 runs to 15 residues. The CDR3, as DNA: TGTGCCAGCAGCAACATAGCGCTCGTCCCTTACGAGCAGTACTTC. As protein: CASSNIALVPYEQYF.

V and J are TRBV6-4 and TRBJ2-1; maybe TRBD2 (6 bases). The germline gives CDR1 MRHNA, CDR2 SNTAGT. The CDR3 loop spans 16 amino acids. The V end lost 1 base, the J end lost 1 base, and 11 bases lay between the germline ends. The CDR3 region is CASSDFGGGSYNEQFF. CDR3 bases: TGTGCCAGCAGTGACTTTGGGGGAGGATCCTACAATGAGCAGTTCTTC.

The V and J genes are TRBV27 and TRBJ2-7, with a tentative D call TRBD2 (6 bases). The CDR3 totals 14 residues. CDR1 MNHEY and CDR2 SMNVEV come from the germline V gene (reference sequence). Between the trimmed V and J ends, which lost 6 bases and 3 bases, there was a span of 15 bases. CDR3 sequence (DNA): TGTGCCAGCAGCCCCTATAGGGAGGACTACGAGCAGTACTTC. This translates into CASSPYREDYEQYF.

Only a few counts were recorded for this clone. The chain is built from TRBV29-1 and TRBJ2-1; TRBD2 aligns across 7 bases. The V and J ends lost 5 bases and 9 bases, in that order; junction bases with no gene match: 1. The CDR3 has 10 amino acids. Per the germline V gene, CDR1 is SQVTM and CDR2 is ANQGSEA. CDR3 sequence reads: CSVWGGEQFF. CDR3 nucleotides: TGCAGCGTTTGGGGGGGTGAGCAGTTCTTC.

The chain links TRBV5-1 to TRBJ2-1, with 10 bases that match TRBD2. The CDR3 has 14 residues. The germline gives CDR1 SGHRS, CDR2 YFSETQ. The junction had 1 base not matched to a gene; V was cut back by 2 bases and J by 5 bases. The CDR3 spells CASSLAGGHNEQFF. As DNA, the CDR3 is TGCGCCAGCAGCTTAGCGGGAGGGCACAATGAGCAGTTCTTC.

The rearrangement links TRBV27 to TRBJ2-1; 7 positions agree with TRBD2. The CDR3 has 14 amino acids. V lost 2 bases and J lost 5; bases outside the gene matches: 3. Germline V gene data show CDR1 as MNHEY and CDR2 as SMNVEV (reference sequence). The CDR3 region is CASSLSLADNEQFF. As DNA, the CDR3 is TGTGCCAGCAGTTTAAGTCTAGCGGACAATGAGCAGTTCTTC.

The V call is TRBV10-1, the J call TRBJ2-7; TRBD1 aligns across 8 bases. V trimming: 5 bases; J trimming: 5 bases; junction bases outside the gene matches: 14. There are 16 residues in the CDR3. CDR1 and CDR2 (germline): WNHNN, SYGVQD (reference sequence). The CDR3 nucleotides are TGCGCCAGCAGTCTAGCCCCCTTCGACAGGGGCCACGAGCAGTACTTC. It codes for CASSLAPFDRGHEQYF.

The chain carries TRBV30 and TRBJ2-2; 7 bases are shared with TRBD2. The length of the CDR3 is 15 residues. The V gene end was trimmed by 4 bases and the J gene end by 8 bases; junction bases not matched to a gene: 13. The V gene's germline CDR1 is GTSNPN and CDR2 SVGIG (reference sequence). CDR3 nucleotides: TGTGCCTGGAACGTCTATGGGGGAGGGCCAGGGGAGCTGTTTTTT. Translated, it gives CAWNVYGGGPGELFF.

V usage is TRBV6-5 and J usage is TRBJ2-1; 11 bases fit TRBD2. Germline V gene sequence: CDR1 MNHEY, CDR2 SVGAGI. The V gene end was trimmed by 5 bases and the J gene end by 12 bases; junction bases not matched to a gene: 12. The CDR3 extends over 15 amino acids. CDR3 sequence (DNA): TGTGCCAGCAGTGGGACTAGCGGACCACACGACGGGCAGTTCTTC. Translation gives CASSGTSGPHDGQFF.

The V call is TRBV5-1, the J call TRBJ2-7, with 16 bases identical to TRBD2. The CDR3 has 16 residues. Germline V gene sequence: CDR1 SGHRS, CDR2 YFSETQ. Trimming took 4 bases from V and 4 from J; bases not matched to a gene: 5. For the CDR3, the DNA is TGCGCCAGCAGCCTGGGGACTAGCGGGAGGGTGTACGAGCAGTACTTC. Protein product: CASSLGTSGRVYEQYF. Filled out from reference TRBV5-1 and TRBJ2-7, the complete variable domain reads KAGVTQTPRYLIKTRGQQVTLSCSPISGHRSVSWYQQTPGQGLQFLFEYFSETQRNKGNFPGRFSGRQFSNSRSEMNVSTLELGDSALYLCASSLGTSGRVYEQYFGPGTRLTVT.